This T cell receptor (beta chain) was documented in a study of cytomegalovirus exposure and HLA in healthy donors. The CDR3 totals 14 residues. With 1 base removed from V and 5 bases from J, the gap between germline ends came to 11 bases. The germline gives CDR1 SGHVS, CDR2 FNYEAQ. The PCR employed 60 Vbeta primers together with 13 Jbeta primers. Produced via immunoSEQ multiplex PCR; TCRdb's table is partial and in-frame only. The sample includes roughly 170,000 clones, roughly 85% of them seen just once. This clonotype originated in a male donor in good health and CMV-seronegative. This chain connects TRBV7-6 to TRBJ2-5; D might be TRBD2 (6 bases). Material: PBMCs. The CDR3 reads CASSLGASVETQYF. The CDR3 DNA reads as TGTGCCAGCAGCTTAGGGGCTAGCGTGGAGACCCAGTACTTC.